What follows describes a single T cell receptor beta chain. Profiling relied on immunoSEQ multiplex PCR, and the TCRdb table lists in-frame clones only, not all of them. The top ten hold 9.5% to 15% of the sample, which has roughly 63,000 clones, roughly nine tenths seen once. Trimming left V 4 bases short and J 1 base short, with 13 bases between. The CDR3 has 15 residues. The germline V gene has CDR1 SQVTM and CDR2 ANQGSEA. These data are taken from a study of OX40 agonist ivuxolimab in advanced cancers. About the research overall: An anti-OX40 (CD134) antibody with agonistic activity, ivuxolimab, was administered to patients. Each patient was given ivuxolimab into a vein every 2 weeks, at 0.01 to 10 mg/kg.

This TCR was sampled from an adult with an advanced solid tumor such as melanoma, head and neck, liver or kidney cancer. The sample consisted of CD4+ or CD8+ T cells sorted from blood, taken in a trial of the OX40 agonist ivuxolimab. This chain uses TRBV29-1 with TRBJ2-2; D might be TRBD2 (5 bases). CDR3 nucleotide sequence: TGCAGCGTTGCTATCCTGGAGGAGAACACCGGGGAGCTGTTTTTT. It specifies CSVAILEENTGELFF.